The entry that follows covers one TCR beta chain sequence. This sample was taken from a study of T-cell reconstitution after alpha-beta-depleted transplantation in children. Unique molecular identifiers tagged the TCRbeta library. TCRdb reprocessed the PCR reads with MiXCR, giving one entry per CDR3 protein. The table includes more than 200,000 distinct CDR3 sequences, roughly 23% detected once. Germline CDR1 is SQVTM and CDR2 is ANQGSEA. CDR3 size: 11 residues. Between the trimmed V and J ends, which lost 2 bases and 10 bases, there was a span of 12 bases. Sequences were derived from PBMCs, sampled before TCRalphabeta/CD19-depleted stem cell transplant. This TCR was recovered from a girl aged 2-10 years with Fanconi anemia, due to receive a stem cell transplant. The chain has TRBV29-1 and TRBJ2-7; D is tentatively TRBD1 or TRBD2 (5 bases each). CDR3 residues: CSVELWGNQYF. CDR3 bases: TGCAGCGTTGAATTATGGGGGAATCAGTACTTC.